The entry below gives a single T cell receptor beta chain sequence along with its context. Its antigen is not identified. Other nucleotide sequences from this sample produce the same CDR3. The CDR3 sequence is 13 residues long. CDR1 and CDR2 from the germline V gene are SEHNR and FQNEAQ (reference sequence). With V trimmed by 1 base and J by 5 bases, 0 bases remained unmatched. This sample stems from a study of cytomegalovirus exposure and HLA in healthy donors. Study-level points and caveats: HLA-A and HLA-B allele assignments for most subjects were reportedly predicted accurately using TCR beta sequences. In vitro, three CMV-associated chains proved specific for CMV antigens.

Researchers ran the PCR with 60 Vbeta and 13 Jbeta primers. Profiled with immunoSEQ multiplex PCR; TCRdb holds only in-frame clones, not every one. The sample yields around 200,000 clones, roughly 77% seen once. Sequenced sample: PBMCs. The receptor's source is a woman aged 30 to 39 in good health and CMV-seropositive. The rearrangement uses TRBV7-9 and TRBJ1-2, with 8 nucleotides matching TRBD1. The CDR3 DNA reads as TGTGCCAGCAGCTTAGGACAGGGGTATGGCTACACCTTC. It codes for CASSLGQGYGYTF. Using reference TRBV7-9 and TRBJ1-2 for the parts outside the CDR3, the full variable domain is DTGVSQNPRHKITKRGQNVTFRCDPISEHNRLYWYRQTLGQGPEFLTYFQNEAQLEKSRLLSDRFSAERPKGSFSTLEIQRTEQGDSAMYLCASSLGQGYGYTFGSGTRLTVV.